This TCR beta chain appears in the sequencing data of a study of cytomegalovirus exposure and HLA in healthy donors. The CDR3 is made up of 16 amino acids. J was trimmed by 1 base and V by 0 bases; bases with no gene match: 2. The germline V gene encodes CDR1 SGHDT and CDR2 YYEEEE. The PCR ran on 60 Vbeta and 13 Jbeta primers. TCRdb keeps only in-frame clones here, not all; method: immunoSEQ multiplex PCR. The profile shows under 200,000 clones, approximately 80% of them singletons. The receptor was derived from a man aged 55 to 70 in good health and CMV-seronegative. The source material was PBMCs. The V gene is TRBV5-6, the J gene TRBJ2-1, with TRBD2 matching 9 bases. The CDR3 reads CASSLELAGSYNEQFF. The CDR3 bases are TGTGCCAGCAGCTTGGAACTAGCGGGTTCCTACAATGAGCAGTTCTTC. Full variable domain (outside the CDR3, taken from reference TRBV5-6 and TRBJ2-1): DAGVTQSPTHLIKTRGQQVTLRCSPKSGHDTVSWYQQALGQGPQFIFQYYEEEERQRGNFPDRFSGHQFPNYSSELNVNALLLGDSALYLCASSLELAGSYNEQFFGPGTRLTVL.